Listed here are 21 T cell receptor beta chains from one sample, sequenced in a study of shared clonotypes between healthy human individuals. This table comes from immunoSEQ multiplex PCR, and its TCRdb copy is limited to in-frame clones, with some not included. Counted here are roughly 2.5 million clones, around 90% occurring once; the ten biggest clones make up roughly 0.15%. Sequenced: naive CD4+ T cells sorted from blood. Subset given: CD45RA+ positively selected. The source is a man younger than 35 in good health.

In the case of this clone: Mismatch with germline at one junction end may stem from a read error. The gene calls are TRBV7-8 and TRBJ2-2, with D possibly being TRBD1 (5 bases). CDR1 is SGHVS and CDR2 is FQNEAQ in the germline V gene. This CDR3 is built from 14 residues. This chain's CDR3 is CAGRSLAGRRELFF. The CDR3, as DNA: TGTGCCGGCAGATCTCTGGCAGGGCGGAGGGAGCTGTTTTTT.

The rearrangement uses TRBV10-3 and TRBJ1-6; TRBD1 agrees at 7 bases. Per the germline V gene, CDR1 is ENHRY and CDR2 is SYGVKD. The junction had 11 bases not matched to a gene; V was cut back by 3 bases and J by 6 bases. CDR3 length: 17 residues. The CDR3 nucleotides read TGTGCCATCAGTGAACTTGGGGGACAGCCAGTTAATTCACCCCTCCACTTT. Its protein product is CAISELGGQPVNSPLHF.

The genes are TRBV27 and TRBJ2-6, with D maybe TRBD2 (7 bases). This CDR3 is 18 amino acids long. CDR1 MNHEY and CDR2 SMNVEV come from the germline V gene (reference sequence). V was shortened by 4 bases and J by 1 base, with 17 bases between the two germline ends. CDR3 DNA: TGTGCCAGCAGTTCACAGGGAGGGGGGATATCTGGGGCCAACGTCCTGACTTTC. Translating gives CASSSQGGGISGANVLTF.

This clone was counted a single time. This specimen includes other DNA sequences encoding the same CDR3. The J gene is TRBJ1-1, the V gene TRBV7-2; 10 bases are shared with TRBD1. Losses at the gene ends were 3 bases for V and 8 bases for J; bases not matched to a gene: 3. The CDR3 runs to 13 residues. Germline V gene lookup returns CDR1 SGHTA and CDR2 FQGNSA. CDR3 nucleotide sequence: TGTGCCAGCAGCTTGGACAGGGGGGCCGAAGCTTTCTTT. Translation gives CASSLDRGAEAFF. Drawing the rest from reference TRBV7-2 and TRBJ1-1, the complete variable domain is GAGVSQSPSNKVTEKGKDVELRCDPISGHTALYWYRQSLGQGLEFLIYFQGNSAPDKSGLPSDRFSAERTGGSVSTLTIQRTQQEDSAVYLCASSLDRGAEAFFGQGTRLTVV.

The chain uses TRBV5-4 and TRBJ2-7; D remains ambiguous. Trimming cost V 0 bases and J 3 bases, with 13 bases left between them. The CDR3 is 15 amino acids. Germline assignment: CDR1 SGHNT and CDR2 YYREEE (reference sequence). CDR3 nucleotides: TGTGCCAGCAGCTTGGGGGGAACCAAGGGCTACGAGCAGTACTTC. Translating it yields CASSLGGTKGYEQYF.

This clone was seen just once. CDR3 in amino acids: CASSLAWDSLFYEQYF. For the CDR3, the DNA is TGTGCCAGCAGCTTAGCGTGGGACAGCTTATTCTACGAGCAGTACTTC. V is TRBV7-8 and J is TRBJ2-7; 7 nucleotides align to TRBD1. Germline values: CDR1 SGHVS, CDR2 FQNEAQ. Trimming took 0 bases from V and 3 from J; bases not matched to a gene: 8. The CDR3 totals 16 residues.

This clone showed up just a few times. The CDR3, as DNA: TGTGCCAGCAGCGTAGACCAGGAGACGGGCTACACCTTC. Its protein product is CASSVDQETGYTF. J is TRBJ1-2 and V is TRBV9; D not resolved. Trimming removed 0 bases from V and 8 bases from J, with 11 bases in between. From germline, CDR1 is SGDLS and CDR2 YYNGEE. This CDR3 comprises 13 residues.

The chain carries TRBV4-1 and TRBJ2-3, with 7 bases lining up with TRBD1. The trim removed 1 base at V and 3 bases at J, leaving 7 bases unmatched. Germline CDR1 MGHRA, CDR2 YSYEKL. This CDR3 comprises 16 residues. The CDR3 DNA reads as TGCGCCAGCAGCCAAGCAGGGACAGCGCTAACAGATACGCAGTATTTT. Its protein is CASSQAGTALTDTQYF.

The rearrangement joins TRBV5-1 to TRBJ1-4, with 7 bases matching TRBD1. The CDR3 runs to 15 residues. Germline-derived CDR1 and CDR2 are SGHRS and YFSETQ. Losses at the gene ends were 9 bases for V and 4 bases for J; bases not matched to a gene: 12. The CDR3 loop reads CATCPGGSINEKLFF. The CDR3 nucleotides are TGCGCCACTTGCCCAGGGGGGTCAATTAATGAAAAACTGTTTTTT.

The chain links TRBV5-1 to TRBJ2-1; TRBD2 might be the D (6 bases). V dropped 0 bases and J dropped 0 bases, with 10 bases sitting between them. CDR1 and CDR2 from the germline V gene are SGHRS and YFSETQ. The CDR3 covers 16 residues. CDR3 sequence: CASSLGDGSSYNEQFF. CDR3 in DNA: TGCGCCAGCAGCTTGGGGGACGGGAGCTCCTACAATGAGCAGTTCTTC.

The CDR3 bases are TGTGCCAGCAGCGTGTCGGGACAGATGAGTGAAAAACTGTTTTTT. Translation: CASSVSGQMSEKLFF. The chain has TRBV9 and TRBJ1-4; 7 nucleotides match TRBD1. Germline V gene lookup returns CDR1 SGDLS and CDR2 YYNGEE. This CDR3 comprises 15 residues. V was clipped by 2 bases and J by 7 bases; unmatched bases: 8.

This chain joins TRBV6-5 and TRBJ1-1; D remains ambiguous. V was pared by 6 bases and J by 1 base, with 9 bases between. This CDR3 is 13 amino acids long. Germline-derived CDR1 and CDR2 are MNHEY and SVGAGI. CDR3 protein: CASSLRENTEAFF. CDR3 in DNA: TGTGCCAGCAGCCTCCGTGAGAACACTGAAGCTTTCTTT.

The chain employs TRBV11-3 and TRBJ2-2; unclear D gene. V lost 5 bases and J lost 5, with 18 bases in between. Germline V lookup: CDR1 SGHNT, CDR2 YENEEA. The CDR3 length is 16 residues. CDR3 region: CASSPFRAGLTGELFF. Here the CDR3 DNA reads TGTGCCAGCAGCCCCTTTAGGGCTGGTTTAACCGGGGAGCTGTTTTTT.

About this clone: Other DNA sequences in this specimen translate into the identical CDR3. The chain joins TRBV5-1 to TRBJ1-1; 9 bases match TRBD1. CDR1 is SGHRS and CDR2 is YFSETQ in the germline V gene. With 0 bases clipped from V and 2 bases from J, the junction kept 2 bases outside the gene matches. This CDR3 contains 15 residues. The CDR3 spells CASSLEGQGNTEAFF. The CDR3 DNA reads TGCGCCAGCAGCTTGGAGGGACAGGGTAACACTGAAGCTTTCTTT.

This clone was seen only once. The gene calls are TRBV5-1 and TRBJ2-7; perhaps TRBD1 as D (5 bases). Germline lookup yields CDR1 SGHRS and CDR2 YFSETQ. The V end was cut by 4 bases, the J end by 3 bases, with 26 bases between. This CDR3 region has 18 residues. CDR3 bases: TGCGCCAGCAGCCCGAGAGCTGGCAGGGAATCCCGGAACTACGAGCAGTACTTC. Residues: CASSPRAGRESRNYEQYF.

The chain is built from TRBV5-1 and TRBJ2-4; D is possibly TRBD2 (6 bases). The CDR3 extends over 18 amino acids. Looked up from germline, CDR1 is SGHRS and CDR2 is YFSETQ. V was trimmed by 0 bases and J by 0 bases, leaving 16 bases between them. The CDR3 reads CASSLGERGILAKNIQYF. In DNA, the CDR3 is TGCGCCAGCAGCTTGGGGGAACGGGGGATACTAGCCAAAAACATTCAGTACTTC.

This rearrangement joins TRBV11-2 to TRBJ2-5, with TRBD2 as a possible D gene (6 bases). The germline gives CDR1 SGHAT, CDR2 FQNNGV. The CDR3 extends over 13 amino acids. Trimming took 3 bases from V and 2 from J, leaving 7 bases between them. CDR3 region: CASSFREQETQYF. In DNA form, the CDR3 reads TGTGCCAGCAGCTTCCGGGAGCAAGAGACCCAGTACTTC.

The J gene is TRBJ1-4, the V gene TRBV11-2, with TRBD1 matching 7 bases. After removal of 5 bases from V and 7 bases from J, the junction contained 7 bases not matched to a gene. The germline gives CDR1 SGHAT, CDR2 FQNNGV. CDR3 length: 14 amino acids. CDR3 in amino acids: CASSKGGGGEKLFF. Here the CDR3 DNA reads TGTGCCAGCAGCAAAGGAGGGGGCGGTGAAAAACTGTTTTTT.

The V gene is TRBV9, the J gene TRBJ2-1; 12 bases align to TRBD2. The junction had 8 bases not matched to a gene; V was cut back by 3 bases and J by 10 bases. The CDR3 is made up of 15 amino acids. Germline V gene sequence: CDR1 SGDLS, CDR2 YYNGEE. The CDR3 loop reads CASSALAGGPGEQFF. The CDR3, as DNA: TGTGCCAGCAGCGCCCTAGCGGGAGGGCCGGGAGAGCAGTTCTTC.

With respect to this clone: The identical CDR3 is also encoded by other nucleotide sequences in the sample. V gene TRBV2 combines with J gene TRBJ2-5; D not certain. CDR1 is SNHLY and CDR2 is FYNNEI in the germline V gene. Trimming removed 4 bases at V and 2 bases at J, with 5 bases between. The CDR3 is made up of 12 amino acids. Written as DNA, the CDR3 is TGTGCCAGCAGTGCGCTGCAAGAGACCCAGTACTTC. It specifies CASSALQETQYF. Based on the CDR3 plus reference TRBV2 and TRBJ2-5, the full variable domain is EPEVTQTPSHQVTQMGQEVILRCVPISNHLYFYWYRQILGQKVEFLVSFYNNEISEKSEIFDDQFSVERPDGSNFTLKIRSTKLEDSAMYFCASSALQETQYFGPGTRLLVL.

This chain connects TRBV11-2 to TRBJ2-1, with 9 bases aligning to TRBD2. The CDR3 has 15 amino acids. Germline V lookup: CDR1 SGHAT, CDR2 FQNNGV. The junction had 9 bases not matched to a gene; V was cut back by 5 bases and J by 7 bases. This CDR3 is CASSAGTSSSNEQFF. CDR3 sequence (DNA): TGTGCCAGCAGCGCTGGGACTAGCTCAAGTAATGAGCAGTTCTTC.